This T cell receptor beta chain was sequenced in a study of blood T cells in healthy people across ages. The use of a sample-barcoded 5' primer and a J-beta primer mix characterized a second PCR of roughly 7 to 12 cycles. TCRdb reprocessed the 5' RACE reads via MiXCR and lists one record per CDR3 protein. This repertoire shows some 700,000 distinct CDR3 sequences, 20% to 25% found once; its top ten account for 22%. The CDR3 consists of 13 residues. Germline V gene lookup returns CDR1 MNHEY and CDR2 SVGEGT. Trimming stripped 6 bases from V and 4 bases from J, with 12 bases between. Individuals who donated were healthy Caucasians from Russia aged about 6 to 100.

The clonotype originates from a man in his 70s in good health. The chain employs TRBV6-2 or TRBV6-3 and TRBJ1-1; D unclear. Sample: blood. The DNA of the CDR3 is TGTGCCAGCAGCCCCATATTTCGCACTGAAGCTTTCTTT. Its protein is CASSPIFRTEAFF.